The present entry profiles one T cell receptor (beta chain) with its context. Antigen: not known. The data originate from a study of CD8 T cells in Susac syndrome. General observations from the study: Repertoires of Susac syndrome CD4+ T cells lacked clonal expansion.

Trimming removed 3 bases from V and 3 bases from J, with 9 bases in between. The germline V gene has CDR1 SGHRS and CDR2 YFSETQ. This CDR3 has 13 amino acids. RNA totalling roughly 0.5 to 1 ug underwent reverse transcription with random hexamers. A multiplex approach, immunoSEQ multiplex PCR, amplified TCR beta CDR3 across 54 Vbeta and 13 Jbeta. TCRdb called the immunoSEQ multiplex PCR reads again in MiXCR, with one record for every CDR3 protein. This table has about 120,000 distinct CDR3 sequences, roughly 95% appearing once. Sequencing of TCR beta covered CD8+ and CD4+ T cells obtained from blood. The CD8+ and CD4+ T cells were negatively isolated, with the TEMRA cells enriched by FACS.

Sequences were obtained from CD4+ T cells from PBMCs. V and J are TRBV5-1 and TRBJ2-5; tentatively, D is TRBD2 (6 bases). The clonotype was recovered from a human donor with Susac syndrome. CDR3 coding DNA: TGCGCCAGCAGCTCCAGACTAGAAGAGACCCAGTACTTC. It encodes CASSSRLEETQYF. The whole variable domain, remainder taken from reference TRBV5-1 and TRBJ2-5, is KAGVTQTPRYLIKTRGQQVTLSCSPISGHRSVSWYQQTPGQGLQFLFEYFSETQRNKGNFPGRFSGRQFSNSRSEMNVSTLELGDSALYLCASSSRLEETQYFGPGTRLLVL.